This TCR beta chain was identified in a study of T-cell reconstitution after alpha-beta-depleted transplantation in children. A single count supports this clonotype. The antigen is not known. The TCRbeta library was prepared with unique molecular identifiers. TCRdb analysed the PCR reads with MiXCR anew, one entry per CDR3 protein. The sample consists of 90,000 to 100,000 distinct CDR3 sequences, less than 25% of them appearing once. This CDR3 region has 16 residues. Per germline, CDR1 LGHNA and CDR2 YSLEER. Trimming removed 3 bases from V and 5 bases from J, with 17 bases in between. Study-level points and caveats: Approximately two months post-transplant, alpha-beta T cells reportedly originated from several hundred expanded graft clones. Diversity and T-cell counts at one year after transplant derived mostly from new T cells.

This sequence originates from a boy between 2 and 10 years old with acute lymphoblastic leukemia, due to receive a stem cell transplant. V and J are TRBV4-3 and TRBJ2-1; D gene unclear. The input for sequencing was PBMCs, taken before TCRalphabeta/CD19-depleted stem cell transplant. The CDR3 region has the DNA TGCGCCAGCAGCCACGACCCGACACCCTACCACAATGAGCAGTTCTTC. This encodes CASSHDPTPYHNEQFF.